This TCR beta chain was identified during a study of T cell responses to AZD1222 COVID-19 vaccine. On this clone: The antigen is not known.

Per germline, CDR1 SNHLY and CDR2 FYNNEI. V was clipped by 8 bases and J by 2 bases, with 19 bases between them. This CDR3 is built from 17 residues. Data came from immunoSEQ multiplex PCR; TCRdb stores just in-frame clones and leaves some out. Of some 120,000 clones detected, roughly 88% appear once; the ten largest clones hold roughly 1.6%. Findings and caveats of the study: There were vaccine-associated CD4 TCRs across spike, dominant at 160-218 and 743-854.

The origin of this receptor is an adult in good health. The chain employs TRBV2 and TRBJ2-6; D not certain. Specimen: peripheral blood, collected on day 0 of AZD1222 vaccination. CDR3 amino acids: CASLKASFSPGANVLTF. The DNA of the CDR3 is TGTGCCAGCCTGAAAGCGAGTTTTTCCCCTGGGGCCAACGTCCTGACTTTC.